This entry is about one T cell receptor (beta chain). As yet, its antigen is unknown. 60 Vbeta and 13 Jbeta primers were used in PCR. Clones were read by immunoSEQ multiplex PCR, and TCRdb kept only the in-frame ones, dropping some. Here the sample spans approximately 240,000 clones, roughly 80% being singletons. CDR1 and CDR2 from the germline V gene are SGHVS and FNYEAQ. V was pared by 4 bases and J by 0 bases, with 13 bases between. This CDR3 is built from 16 residues. The sample comes from a study of cytomegalovirus exposure and HLA in healthy donors. Study-level points and caveats: Using a false discovery rate of 0.05, a later analysis showed that approximately 17,000 TCR beta sequences were associated with HLA alleles.

V usage is TRBV7-6 and J usage is TRBJ1-3; tentatively, D is TRBD1 (6 bases). This TCR derives from a woman aged 40-49 years in good health and CMV-seropositive. Sequenced input: PBMCs. The CDR3 sequence is CASSSLWTASGNTIYF. CDR3 nucleotides: TGTGCCAGCAGCTCACTCTGGACAGCCTCTGGAAACACCATATATTTT.